A selection of T cell receptor beta chains follows, all from one sample in a study of cytomegalovirus exposure and HLA in healthy donors. Assay used: immunoSEQ multiplex PCR; TCRdb lists only in-frame clones, some missing. The sample holds some 340,000 clones, about 85% seen once. Source material: PBMCs. These receptors all stem from a young woman in good health and CMV-seropositive. CDR3s leave out the opening cysteine and the closing phenylalanine or tryptophan.

J gene: TRBJ2-7; V gene: TRBV25-1; CDR3 protein: ASTDSYEQY
J gene: TRBJ2-4; V gene: TRBV6-6; CDR3 protein: ASSYHSLAKNIQY
J gene: TRBJ1-2; V gene: TRBV6-7; CDR3 protein: ASSFDRHSYGYT
J gene: TRBJ1-1; V gene: TRBV5-1; CDR3 protein: ASSLVGLAEAF
J gene: TRBJ2-3; V gene: TRBV5-6; CDR3 protein: ASSPLSTDTQY
J gene: TRBJ2-5; V gene: TRBV27; CDR3 protein: ASSLYLAGPQETQY
J gene: TRBJ2-7; V gene: TRBV5-1; CDR3 protein: ASSYGSYEQY
J gene: TRBJ2-7; V gene: TRBV7-2; CDR3 protein: ASSLAPDRAYEQY
J gene: TRBJ1-5; V gene: TRBV11-3; CDR3 protein: ASSRDRGPTQPQH
J gene: TRBJ2-5; V gene: TRBV4-1; CDR3 protein: ASSLATGYQETQY
J gene: TRBJ1-2; V gene: TRBV7-9; CDR3 protein: ASSPGQGFYGYT
J gene: TRBJ2-1; V gene: TRBV28; CDR3 protein: ASSAGGPYNEQF
J gene: TRBJ1-4; V gene: TRBV27; CDR3 protein: ASSAGQGALEKLF
J gene: TRBJ2-7; V gene: TRBV7-2; CDR3 protein: ASSPGGGYEQY
J gene: TRBJ2-2; V gene: TRBV5-1; CDR3 protein: ASSLTGPSRELF
J gene: TRBJ2-7; V gene: TRBV13; CDR3 protein: ASSGRREASYEQY
J gene: TRBJ2-1; V gene: TRBV9; CDR3 protein: ASSAWTSGHNEQF
J gene: TRBJ2-5; V gene: TRBV30; CDR3 protein: AWSVRRMGLAAETQY
J gene: TRBJ2-3; V gene: TRBV19; CDR3 protein: ASSTPGTGTDTQY
J gene: TRBJ2-1; V gene: TRBV5-1; CDR3 protein: ASSVSGDEQF
J gene: TRBJ1-2; V gene: TRBV5-1; CDR3 protein: ASSLGGTGGYGYT
J gene: TRBJ2-7; V gene: TRBV5-1; CDR3 protein: ASSTTGGASDEQY
J gene: TRBJ1-1; V gene: TRBV5-4; CDR3 protein: ASSLVGGMNTEAF
J gene: TRBJ1-2; V gene: TRBV30; CDR3 protein: AWGTRGGYGYT
J gene: TRBJ2-1; V gene: TRBV6-5; CDR3 protein: ASGGIYYNEQF
J gene: TRBJ2-1; V gene: TRBV5-1; CDR3 protein: ASSARGLDIGLAGDPGHNEQF
J gene: TRBJ1-2; V gene: TRBV6-6; CDR3 protein: ASSYSAGDYGYT
J gene: TRBJ2-2; V gene: TRBV5-6; CDR3 protein: ASSLPGGPVNTGELF
J gene: TRBJ1-1; V gene: TRBV7-8; CDR3 protein: ASSLAMSPNTEAF
J gene: TRBJ1-6; V gene: TRBV5-1; CDR3 protein: ASGRARRDSPLH
J gene: TRBJ2-5; V gene: TRBV15; CDR3 protein: ATSRRGSSETQY
J gene: TRBJ1-1; V gene: TRBV11-2; CDR3 protein: ASSPRAMNTEAF
J gene: TRBJ2-1; V gene: TRBV10-3; CDR3 protein: AISELANNEQF
J gene: TRBJ1-1; V gene: TRBV19; CDR3 protein: ASSTSGETLGNTEAF
J gene: TRBJ2-7; V gene: TRBV11-3; CDR3 protein: ASSVGTAYEQY
J gene: TRBJ2-7; V gene: TRBV27; CDR3 protein: ASNGPIRGEKYEQY
J gene: TRBJ1-1; V gene: TRBV29-1; CDR3 protein: SVENEETGRAEAF
J gene: TRBJ2-1; V gene: TRBV19; CDR3 protein: ASSVSIMGNEQF
J gene: TRBJ2-7; V gene: TRBV15; CDR3 protein: ATSKLAGAIYEQY
J gene: TRBJ2-7; V gene: TRBV5-1; CDR3 protein: ASSPEGYEQY
J gene: TRBJ1-5; V gene: TRBV7-9; CDR3 protein: ASSFIPGQGANQPQH
J gene: TRBJ1-5; V gene: TRBV2; CDR3 protein: ASSGVRGRRQPQH
J gene: TRBJ2-1; V gene: TRBV9; CDR3 protein: ASSPPTSGTPYTYNEQF
J gene: TRBJ2-3; V gene: TRBV10-3; CDR3 protein: AISGRQGGDTQY
J gene: TRBJ2-5; V gene: TRBV18; CDR3 protein: ASSLVRGQETQY
J gene: TRBJ2-7; V gene: TRBV6-6; CDR3 protein: ASSYEGLAYEQY
J gene: TRBJ2-3; V gene: TRBV10-3; CDR3 protein: AINTGLHTDTQY
J gene: TRBJ2-1; V gene: TRBV5-4; CDR3 protein: ASSPGTSGRGYNEQF
J gene: TRBJ2-7; V gene: TRBV18; CDR3 protein: ASSPPGVRDEQY
J gene: TRBJ2-5; V gene: TRBV9; CDR3 protein: ASSVQGSQETQY
J gene: TRBJ2-2; V gene: TRBV7-9; CDR3 protein: ASSHPGELF
J gene: TRBJ2-7; V gene: TRBV28; CDR3 protein: ASGRGDAEQY
J gene: TRBJ2-1; V gene: TRBV27; CDR3 protein: ASGFHPPNNEQF